One sample yielded the 23 T cell receptor beta chains listed below, sequenced in a study of blood T cell repertoires in COVID-19. Data came from immunoSEQ multiplex PCR; TCRdb stores just in-frame clones and leaves some out. The table shows 250,000 to 350,000 clones, with roughly 90% occurring only once. Input material: peripheral blood. The receptor set was obtained from a young man with acute or convalescent COVID-19.

The J gene is TRBJ1-4, the V gene TRBV27; TRBD1 might be the D (5 bases). There are 13 residues in the CDR3. Germline V gene lookup returns CDR1 MNHEY and CDR2 SMNVEV (reference sequence). Between the trimmed V and J ends, which lost 9 bases and 5 bases, there was a span of 13 bases. The CDR3 loop reads CASRGSNNEKLFF. In DNA form, the CDR3 reads TGTGCCAGTCGGGGGAGTAACAATGAAAAACTGTTTTTT.

This clone has only one observation. The chain links TRBV28 to TRBJ2-7; possible D gene TRBD2, 5 bases. This CDR3 region has 14 residues. Germline V CDR1 and CDR2: MDHEN, SYDVKM. V lost 5 bases to trimming and J lost 0 bases, with 11 bases between them. Here the CDR3 reads CASSPLGDSYEQYF. The DNA of the CDR3 is TGTGCCAGCAGTCCCCTCGGGGACTCCTACGAGCAGTACTTC.

This clone was detected once. J is TRBJ1-6 and V is TRBV3-1 (or the pseudogene TRBV3-2); 9 bases are shared with TRBD1. The CDR3 is 15 amino acids. Germline V gene data show CDR1 as LGHDT and CDR2 as YNNKEL (reference sequence). The ends lost 3 bases at V and 10 bases at J; junction bases unmatched: 7. This chain's CDR3 is CASSHTQGAQSPLHF. CDR3 sequence (DNA): TGTGCCAGCAGCCATACACAGGGGGCTCAGTCACCCCTCCACTTT.

The V call is TRBV4-1, the J call TRBJ1-4, with D hard to call. V was cut by 3 bases and J by 6 bases, with 14 bases left in between. The CDR3 has 15 residues. Germline V gene sequence: CDR1 MGHRA, CDR2 YSYEKL. The CDR3 protein is CASSQRLGRDEKLFF. CDR3 bases: TGCGCCAGCAGCCAGAGACTTGGGAGGGATGAAAAACTGTTTTTT.

This rearrangement joins TRBV27 to TRBJ2-1, with D perhaps matching TRBD1 (6 bases). V lost 6 bases and J lost 4, with 16 bases in between. CDR1 is MNHEY and CDR2 is SMNVEV in the germline V gene (reference sequence). The CDR3 loop spans 15 amino acids. The CDR3 nucleotides are TGTGCCAGCAGGCCGGGGCCAGGGGTATACAATGAGCAGTTCTTC. This translates into CASRPGPGVYNEQFF.

In this sample, this clone turned up once. The chain couples TRBV15 to TRBJ1-2; the D gene is possibly TRBD1 (5 bases). V dropped 0 bases and J dropped 2 bases, with 7 bases sitting between them. The CDR3 is made up of 14 amino acids. Germline V gene sequence: CDR1 LNHNV, CDR2 YYDKDF (reference sequence). The CDR3 loop reads CATSRDTGNYGYTF. The CDR3 region has the DNA TGTGCCACCAGCAGAGATACAGGCAACTATGGCTACACCTTC.

The chain employs TRBV18 and TRBJ1-2; TRBD1 agrees at 7 bases. The germline V gene has CDR1 KGHSH and CDR2 LQKENI. V lost 7 bases and J lost 0; bases outside the gene matches: 8. The CDR3 totals 15 residues. CDR3 DNA: TGTGCCAGCTTCGACAGGGTTCGAGCTAACTATGGCTACACCTTC. Protein: CASFDRVRANYGYTF.

J is TRBJ2-6 and V is TRBV5-1; 9 bases match TRBD2. Losses at the gene ends were 2 bases for V and 2 bases for J; bases not matched to a gene: 2. This CDR3 is 16 amino acids long. CDR1 and CDR2 (germline): SGHRS, YFSETQ. The CDR3 region is CASSFAGGPGANVLTF. The CDR3, as DNA: TGCGCCAGCAGCTTTGCGGGAGGGCCTGGGGCCAACGTCCTGACTTTC.

A single count supports this clone. The CDR3 loop is CASIPGQGSRQPQHF. The DNA for the CDR3 is TGTGCCAGTATTCCAGGACAGGGTTCCCGTCAGCCCCAGCATTTT. This chain uses TRBV19 with TRBJ1-5; TRBD1 aligns across 8 bases. The V gene's germline CDR1 is LNHDA and CDR2 SQIVND (reference sequence). V was pared by 7 bases and J by 6 bases, with 11 bases of the junction left unmatched. The CDR3 covers 15 residues.

V usage is TRBV28 and J usage is TRBJ2-7; D is possibly TRBD1 (6 bases). The germline V gene has CDR1 MDHEN and CDR2 SYDVKM. The ends were cut back, 5 bases at V and 4 bases at J, with 15 bases in the middle. The CDR3 spans 14 residues. The CDR3 reads CASSLSQGRYEQYF. CDR3 DNA: TGTGCCAGCAGTCTCTCACAGGGTCGGTACGAGCAGTACTTC. The variable domain in full, completed from reference TRBV28 and TRBJ2-7, reads DVKVTQSSRYLVKRTGEKVFLECVQDMDHENMFWYRQDPGLGLRLIYFSYDVKMKEKGDIPEGYSVSREKKERFSLILESASTNQTSMYLCASSLSQGRYEQYFGPGTRLTVT.

This clone was counted between two and nine times. The chain has TRBV10-3 and TRBJ1-3; D unresolved. V gave up 2 bases and J gave up 3 bases, with 8 bases separating them. Germline CDR1 is ENHRY and CDR2 is SYGVKD. The CDR3 has 14 residues. The CDR3 sequence is CAISEPTNGNTIYF. CDR3 in DNA: TGTGCCATCAGTGAGCCTACGAATGGAAACACCATATATTTT.

The rearrangement uses TRBV12-2 and TRBJ1-1; TRBD1 is the table's D call, not checked against the DNA. TRBV12-2 is labeled a pseudogene. This CDR3 has 13 residues. CDR3: CASRPGQGTEAFF. Written as DNA, the CDR3 is TGTGCAAGTCGCCCGGGACAGGGCACTGAAGCTTTCTTT.

The V call is TRBV7-2, the J call TRBJ1-2, with D unresolved. CDR3 length equals 12 residues. Trimming shortened V by 5 bases and J by 5 bases, and 9 bases separated the two germline ends. In germline, CDR1 is SGHTA, CDR2 FQGNSA. The CDR3 DNA sequence: TGTGCCAGCAGCACACCGGGGTATGGCTACACCTTC. As protein: CASSTPGYGYTF.

This chain joins TRBV4-2 and TRBJ2-7; D is unclear. The CDR3 loop spans 14 amino acids. The ends were cut back, 0 bases at V and 2 bases at J, with 8 bases in the middle. CDR1 is LGHNA and CDR2 is YNFKEQ in the germline V gene. In nucleotides, the CDR3 is TGTGCCAGCAGCCAAGATCTACCACCCTACGAGCAGTACTTC. Amino acids: CASSQDLPPYEQYF.

This clone was counted only a few times. The genes are TRBV4-1 and TRBJ1-2; 9 positions agree with TRBD1. The V gene end was trimmed by 2 bases and the J gene end by 3 bases; junction bases not matched to a gene: 10. CDR1 is MGHRA, CDR2 YSYEKL, per germline. The CDR3 contains 17 residues. The CDR3 sequence: CASSQPTHRGRDYGYTF. In DNA, the CDR3 is TGCGCCAGCAGCCAACCCACCCACAGGGGGCGCGACTATGGCTACACCTTC.

The gene calls are TRBV28 and TRBJ2-7; a weak D match, TRBD1 (5 bases). The V gene lost 4 bases and the J gene lost 4 bases, with 20 bases spanning the gap. Germline CDR1 reads MDHEN; CDR2 reads SYDVKM. CDR3 length equals 16 residues. For the CDR3, the DNA is TGTGCCAGCAGTTCCCTCCAGGGTTTTACTTGGTACGAGCAGTACTTC. Its protein is CASSSLQGFTWYEQYF.

This sequence joins TRBV5-1 and TRBJ2-7; 8 bases agree with TRBD2. Germline CDR1 SGHRS, CDR2 YFSETQ. The CDR3 is 16 amino acids. The J segment lost 7 bases and the V segment lost 1 base, leaving 13 bases of the junction unmatched. The CDR3 bases are TGCGCCAGCAGCTTGACAGCGGGAGTCCCCCTCCGTGAGCAGTACTTC. It is translated as CASSLTAGVPLREQYF.

This chain joins TRBV2 and TRBJ1-2; TRBD1 matches 10 bases. With V trimmed by 9 bases and J by 6 bases, 16 bases remained unmatched. CDR3 length equals 16 residues. The germline CDR1 and CDR2 sequences are SNHLY and FYNNEI. CDR3 in amino acids: CARRKKPGQGSHGYTF. CDR3 nucleotides: TGTGCCAGAAGGAAAAAACCGGGACAGGGGTCCCATGGCTACACCTTC.

V and J are TRBV9 and TRBJ1-6, with D unclear. CDR1 and CDR2 (germline): SGDLS, YYNGEE. There are 17 residues in the CDR3. The V end was cut by 4 bases, the J end by 4 bases, with 18 bases between. DNA for the CDR3: TGTGCCAGCAGCTCATCCGTGGGTCCCGGGTATAATTCACCCCTCCACTTT. As protein: CASSSSVGPGYNSPLHF.

The gene calls are TRBV5-4 and TRBJ2-1; a possible D gene is TRBD2 (6 bases). This CDR3 is built from 15 residues. The ends were cut back, 0 bases at V and 4 bases at J, with 11 bases in the middle. Per the germline V gene, CDR1 is SGHNT and CDR2 is YYREEE (reference sequence). DNA of the CDR3: TGTGCCAGCAGCTTGGGTAGCGGAGTATACAATGAGCAGTTCTTC. It encodes CASSLGSGVYNEQFF.

CDR3 residues: CASSFGINEQFF. CDR3 in DNA: TGTGCCAGCAGCTTCGGGATCAATGAGCAGTTCTTC. This sequence joins TRBV11-2 and TRBJ2-1; tentatively, D is TRBD2 (5 bases). Germline CDR1 reads SGHAT; CDR2 reads FQNNGV. This CDR3 is 12 amino acids long. V was trimmed by 3 bases and J by 6 bases, leaving 6 bases between them.

The chain joins TRBV6-6 to TRBJ1-4, with TRBD1 as a possible D gene (5 bases). CDR3 length: 13 amino acids. Germline CDR1 MNHNY, CDR2 SVGAGI (reference sequence). The CDR3 sequence: CAEGAGRGEKLFF. CDR3 sequence (DNA): TGTGCTGAAGGGGCAGGGCGAGGTGAAAAACTGTTTTTT.

This chain links TRBV7-9 with TRBJ1-4; 7 nucleotides line up with TRBD1. V lost 5 bases, J lost 2 bases, and 2 bases stayed unmatched. The length of the CDR3 is 14 residues. Germline assignment: CDR1 SEHNR and CDR2 FQNEAQ (reference sequence). As DNA, the CDR3 is TGTGCCAGCAGCGCCAGGGGGACTAATGAAAAACTGTTTTTT. The encoded protein is CASSARGTNEKLFF.